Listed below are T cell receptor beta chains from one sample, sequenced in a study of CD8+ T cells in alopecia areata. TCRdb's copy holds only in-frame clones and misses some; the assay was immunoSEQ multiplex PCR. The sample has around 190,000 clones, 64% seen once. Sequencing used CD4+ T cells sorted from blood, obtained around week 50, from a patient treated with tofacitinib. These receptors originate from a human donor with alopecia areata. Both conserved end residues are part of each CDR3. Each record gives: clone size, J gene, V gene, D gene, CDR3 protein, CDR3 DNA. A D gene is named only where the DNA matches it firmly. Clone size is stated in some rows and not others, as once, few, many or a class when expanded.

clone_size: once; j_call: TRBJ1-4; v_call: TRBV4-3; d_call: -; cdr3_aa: CASSQEGLDEKLFF; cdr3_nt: TGCGCCAGCAGCCAAGAGGGCTTAGACGAAAAACTGTTTTTT
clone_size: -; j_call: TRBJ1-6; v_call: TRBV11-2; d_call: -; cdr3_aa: CASSPSGVGNSPLHF; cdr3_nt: TGTGCCAGCAGCCCGTCCGGGGTAGGGAATTCACCCCTCCACTTT
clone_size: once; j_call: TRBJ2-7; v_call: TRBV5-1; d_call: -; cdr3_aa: CASSLGQTGVEQYF; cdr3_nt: TGCGCCAGCAGCTTAGGCCAAACTGGGGTCGAGCAGTACTTC
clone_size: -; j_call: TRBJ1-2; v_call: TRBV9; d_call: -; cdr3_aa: CASSVGRRDYGYTF; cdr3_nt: TGTGCCAGCAGCGTAGGACGACGGGACTATGGCTACACCTTC
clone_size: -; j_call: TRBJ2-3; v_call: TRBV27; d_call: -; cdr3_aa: CASSFRDTDTQYF; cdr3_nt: TGTGCCAGCAGTTTCCGGGACACAGATACGCAGTATTTT
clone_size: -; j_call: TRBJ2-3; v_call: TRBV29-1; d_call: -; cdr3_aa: CSVRGGGRGADTQYF; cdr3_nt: TGCAGCGTTCGTGGGGGGGGGCGAGGAGCAGATACGCAGTATTTT
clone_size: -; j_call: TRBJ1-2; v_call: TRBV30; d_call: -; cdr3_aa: CAWSVSLTGSALGYTF; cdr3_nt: TGTGCCTGGAGTGTCTCCTTAACAGGGTCGGCCCTTGGCTACACCTTC
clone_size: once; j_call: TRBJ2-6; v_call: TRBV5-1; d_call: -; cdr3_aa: CASRVSSGANVLTF; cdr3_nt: TGCGCCAGCAGAGTGAGCTCTGGGGCCAACGTCCTGACTTTC
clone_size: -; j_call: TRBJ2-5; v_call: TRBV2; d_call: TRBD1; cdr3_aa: CASSAGTEETQYF; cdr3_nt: TGTGCCAGCAGCGCCGGGACAGAAGAGACCCAGTACTTC
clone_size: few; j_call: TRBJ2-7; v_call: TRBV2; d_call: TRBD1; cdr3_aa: CAIIRGGQGYEQYF; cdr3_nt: TGTGCCATAATACGTGGGGGACAGGGCTACGAGCAGTACTTC
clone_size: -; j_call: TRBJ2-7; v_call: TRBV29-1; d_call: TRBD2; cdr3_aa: CSVGEGYEQYF; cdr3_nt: TGCAGCGTCGGGGAGGGCTACGAGCAGTACTTC
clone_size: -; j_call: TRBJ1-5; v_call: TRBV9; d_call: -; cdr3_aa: CASSVWWSKIYQPQHF; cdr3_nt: TGTGCCAGCAGCGTGTGGTGGTCCAAAATCTACCAGCCCCAGCATTTT
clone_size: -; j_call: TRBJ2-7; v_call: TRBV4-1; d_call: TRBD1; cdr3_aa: CAILGGGSTYEQYF; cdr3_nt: TGCGCCATCCTAGGGGGCGGGTCAACCTACGAGCAGTACTTC